The subject of this entry is one TCR beta chain. The CDR3 extends over 13 amino acids. Unmatched junction bases numbered 7, after V lost 4 bases and J lost 9 bases. CDR1 is SGHRS and CDR2 is YFSETQ in the germline V gene. These data originate in a study of blood T cell repertoires in COVID-19. Study overall: Samples of COVID-19 (acute and convalescent) were obtained from the United States, Italy and Spain.

In the source study's methods: Estimated nucleated cell counts came from reference gene primer amplification. Assay used: immunoSEQ multiplex PCR; TCRdb lists only in-frame clones, some missing. That table is the source of V, J and clone size, and D and trimming were worked out from the DNA. The sample contains 30,000 to 40,000 clones, more than 70% of which appear only once. This chain uses TRBV5-1 with TRBJ2-3, with 8 bases aligning to TRBD2. This sequence was found in a man aged 55 to 70 with active or convalescent COVID-19. Specimen: peripheral blood. The CDR3 sequence: CASSRFSGETQYF. CDR3 nucleotide sequence: TGCGCCAGCAGCCGTTTTAGCGGGGAGACGCAGTATTTT.